These 19 T cell receptor beta chains were sequenced from one sample in a study of cytomegalovirus exposure and HLA in healthy donors. PCR amplification relied on 60 Vbeta primers (plus 13 Jbeta primers). This table comes from immunoSEQ multiplex PCR, and its TCRdb copy is limited to in-frame clones, with some not included. The sample lists roughly 82,000 clones, more than 65% seen once, with over 8.5% in the top ten. Material for sequencing was PBMCs. All receptors come from a woman aged 40 to 50 in good health and CMV-seropositive.

The chain combines TRBV30 with TRBJ1-1, with TRBD1 as a possible D gene (5 bases). The CDR3 totals 15 residues. V was cut by 0 bases and J by 4 bases, with 15 bases left in between. Germline assignment: CDR1 GTSNPN and CDR2 SVGIG (reference sequence). In DNA, the CDR3 is TGTGCCTGGAGTGTACGTGGGGCGACTGGCACTGAAGCTTTCTTT. As protein: CAWSVRGATGTEAFF.

The gene calls are TRBV28 and TRBJ2-3; 9 nucleotides match TRBD1. Germline lookup yields CDR1 MDHEN and CDR2 SYDVKM. The trim removed 3 bases at V and 2 bases at J, leaving 18 bases unmatched. This CDR3 has 20 residues. CDR3 loop: CASSLLGPTGQGSVTDTQYF. The DNA for the CDR3 is TGTGCCAGCAGTTTGTTAGGCCCCACGGGACAGGGTTCGGTCACAGATACGCAGTATTTT. The variable domain in full, with the rest retrieved from reference TRBV28 and TRBJ2-3, is DVKVTQSSRYLVKRTGEKVFLECVQDMDHENMFWYRQDPGLGLRLIYFSYDVKMKEKGDIPEGYSVSREKKERFSLILESASTNQTSMYLCASSLLGPTGQGSVTDTQYFGPGTRLTVL.

This clone was counted many times. CDR3 protein: CASSPGQGRDFWHF. The CDR3 DNA is TGTGCCAGCAGTCCCGGACAGGGGAGAGATTTTTGGCATTTT. The chain carries TRBV6-5 and TRBJ1-5; 9 bases are shared with TRBD1. After removal of 5 bases from V and 15 bases from J, the junction contained 14 bases not matched to a gene. The CDR3 has 14 amino acids. Germline V gene lookup returns CDR1 MNHEY and CDR2 SVGAGI.

This clone was counted a few times. The CDR3 DNA reads TGCGCCAGCAGCAGCTCAGGGGGCGGACAGCCCCAGCATTTT. Residues: CASSSSGGGQPQHF. The V and J genes are TRBV5-1 and TRBJ1-5, with 8 bases aligning to TRBD1. The CDR3 extends over 14 amino acids. CDR1 and CDR2 (germline): SGHRS, YFSETQ. V lost 4 bases and J lost 7; bases outside the gene matches: 7.

This clone has only a few counts. This chain connects TRBV6-5 to TRBJ1-1, with a tentative D call TRBD1 (5 bases). Trimming pared 5 bases from V and 4 bases from J, leaving 14 bases between. The CDR3 consists of 14 residues. From germline, CDR1 is MNHEY and CDR2 SVGAGI. CDR3: CASSQQELGTEAFF. CDR3 in DNA: TGTGCCAGCAGTCAACAGGAGCTAGGCACTGAAGCTTTCTTT.

This clone has a handful of counts. This chain joins TRBV5-6 and TRBJ2-1; no definite D call. Per the germline V gene, CDR1 is SGHDT and CDR2 is YYEEEE. The CDR3 runs 12 residues. The V gene lost 0 bases and the J gene lost 7 bases, with 5 bases spanning the gap. CDR3 nucleotides: TGTGCCAGCAGCTTGGTCGCGAATGAGCAGTTCTTC. Protein product: CASSLVANEQFF.

As DNA, the CDR3 is TGTGCCAGCAGTTACTCGGGACAGAGTAAGACCCAGTACTTC. Its translation is CASSYSGQSKTQYF. The chain carries TRBV6-5 and TRBJ2-5; 7 positions match TRBD1. From germline, CDR1 is MNHEY and CDR2 SVGAGI. The CDR3 contains 14 residues. The junction had 4 bases not matched to a gene; V was cut back by 0 bases and J by 6 bases.

V gene TRBV9 combines with J gene TRBJ1-1; maybe TRBD1 (6 bases). This CDR3 is 12 amino acids long. V was shortened by 5 bases and J by 11 bases, with 16 bases between the two germline ends. Germline CDR1 is SGDLS and CDR2 is YYNGEE. The CDR3 sequence: CASRGAGESAFF. The CDR3 DNA reads as TGTGCCAGCAGGGGGGCAGGGGAGTCGGCTTTCTTT.

This clone was seen more than once but under ten times. The V and J genes are TRBV6-5 and TRBJ1-2; D remains ambiguous. The V and J ends lost 6 bases and 0 bases respectively, with 8 bases between them. This CDR3 is 13 amino acids long. Germline lookup yields CDR1 MNHEY and CDR2 SVGAGI. The CDR3 reads CASRSPANYGYTF. The CDR3, as DNA: TGTGCCAGCAGGTCTCCAGCTAACTATGGCTACACCTTC.

This chain links TRBV28 with TRBJ1-1; possibly TRBD1 for D (6 bases). Germline lookup yields CDR1 MDHEN and CDR2 SYDVKM. CDR3 size: 16 residues. V was cut by 7 bases and J by 5 bases, with 23 bases left in between. The CDR3 is CASTPRGGSDGTEAFF. As DNA, the CDR3 is TGTGCCAGCACCCCCCGCGGGGGCTCCGACGGGACTGAAGCTTTCTTT.

The chain uses TRBV5-1 and TRBJ1-5; 9 bases fit TRBD1. The V and J ends lost 0 bases and 1 base, in that order; junction bases with no gene match: 5. CDR1 SGHRS and CDR2 YFSETQ come from the germline V gene. This CDR3 comprises 17 residues. CDR3 residues: CASSLGGQGLSNQPQHF. In nucleotides, the CDR3 is TGCGCCAGCAGCTTGGGCGGACAGGGGTTAAGCAATCAGCCCCAGCATTTT. Drawing the rest from reference TRBV5-1 and TRBJ1-5, the complete variable domain is KAGVTQTPRYLIKTRGQQVTLSCSPISGHRSVSWYQQTPGQGLQFLFEYFSETQRNKGNFPGRFSGRQFSNSRSEMNVSTLELGDSALYLCASSLGGQGLSNQPQHFGDGTRLSIL.

This clone showed up just a few times. The genes are TRBV5-1 and TRBJ1-5, with TRBD1 as a possible D gene (5 bases). The CDR3 spans 15 residues. V was clipped by 1 base and J by 5 bases, with 13 bases between them. CDR1 is SGHRS and CDR2 is YFSETQ in the germline V gene. This CDR3 is CASSLTGDSDQPQHF. CDR3 bases: TGCGCCAGCAGCTTGACTGGCGACAGCGATCAGCCCCAGCATTTT.

The chain links TRBV28 to TRBJ1-3; D gene ambiguous. Germline-derived CDR1 and CDR2 are MDHEN and SYDVKM. This CDR3 contains 15 residues. V was shortened by 8 bases and J by 0 bases, with 14 bases between the two germline ends. CDR3 nucleotide sequence: TGTGCCAGCGACCGTGAGGAAGACTCTGGAAACACCATATATTTT. Encoded protein: CASDREEDSGNTIYF.

The chain carries TRBV11-2 and TRBJ2-1; TRBD2 matches 8 bases. The CDR3 is 16 amino acids. Germline values: CDR1 SGHAT, CDR2 FQNNGV. V trimming: 4 bases; J trimming: 4 bases; junction bases outside the gene matches: 9. The DNA of the CDR3 is TGTGCCAGCAGCTCCAGGCGCCCGGGGGGGTACAATGAGCAGTTCTTC. Translation: CASSSRRPGGYNEQFF.

The chain joins TRBV29-1 to TRBJ2-5, with 8 bases lining up with TRBD1. With V trimmed by 4 bases and J by 5 bases, 6 bases remained unmatched. This CDR3 has 13 amino acids. CDR1 is SQVTM and CDR2 is ANQGSEA in the germline V gene. The CDR3 bases are TGCAGCGTTGGCCAGGGGGCGAAGGAGACCCAGTACTTC. Amino acid sequence: CSVGQGAKETQYF.

Worth noting for this clone: The junction differs from germline at one of its ends, possibly a read error. The chain employs TRBV5-1 and TRBJ2-2, with D maybe TRBD2 (6 bases). This CDR3 comprises 16 residues. Germline V gene lookup returns CDR1 SGHRS and CDR2 YFSETQ. The CDR3 DNA reads TGCGCCAGCAGCTTTTCTAGGGCCACGAACACCGGGGGGCTGTTTTTT. It encodes CASSFSRATNTGGLFF.

The chain uses TRBV29-1 and TRBJ1-1; the D gene is possibly TRBD1 (6 bases). The CDR3 runs 16 residues. The V end lost 7 bases, the J end lost 0 bases, and 21 bases lay between the germline ends. CDR1 is SQVTM and CDR2 is ANQGSEA in the germline V gene. In DNA, the CDR3 is TGCAGCGCGAAAGGAGGTGCAGGGGTTATGAACACTGAAGCTTTCTTT. This sequence encodes CSAKGGAGVMNTEAFF. The full variable domain, completed using reference TRBV29-1 and TRBJ1-1, is SAVISQKPSRDICQRGTSLTIQCQVDSQVTMMFWYRQQPGQSLTLIATANQGSEATYESGFVIDKFPISRPNLTFSTLTVSNMSPEDSSIYLCSAKGGAGVMNTEAFFGQGTRLTVV.

The gene calls are TRBV29-1 and TRBJ1-1, with a tentative D call TRBD1 (6 bases). This CDR3 comprises 14 residues. Trimming pared 7 bases from V and 1 base from J, leaving 16 bases between. Germline V CDR1 and CDR2: SQVTM, ANQGSEA. CDR3 bases: TGCAGCGCCTTGATTGGGGGCACGAACACTGAAGCTTTCTTT. Translating gives CSALIGGTNTEAFF.

This chain uses TRBV5-1 with TRBJ1-2; TRBD1 agrees at 7 bases. CDR3 size: 14 residues. The germline V gene has CDR1 SGHRS and CDR2 YFSETQ. The V segment lost 3 bases and the J segment 7 bases; nucleotides outside the gene matches: 9. The CDR3: CASSSGMDRSGYTF. The CDR3 DNA is TGCGCCAGCAGCTCTGGTATGGACAGGTCTGGCTACACCTTC.